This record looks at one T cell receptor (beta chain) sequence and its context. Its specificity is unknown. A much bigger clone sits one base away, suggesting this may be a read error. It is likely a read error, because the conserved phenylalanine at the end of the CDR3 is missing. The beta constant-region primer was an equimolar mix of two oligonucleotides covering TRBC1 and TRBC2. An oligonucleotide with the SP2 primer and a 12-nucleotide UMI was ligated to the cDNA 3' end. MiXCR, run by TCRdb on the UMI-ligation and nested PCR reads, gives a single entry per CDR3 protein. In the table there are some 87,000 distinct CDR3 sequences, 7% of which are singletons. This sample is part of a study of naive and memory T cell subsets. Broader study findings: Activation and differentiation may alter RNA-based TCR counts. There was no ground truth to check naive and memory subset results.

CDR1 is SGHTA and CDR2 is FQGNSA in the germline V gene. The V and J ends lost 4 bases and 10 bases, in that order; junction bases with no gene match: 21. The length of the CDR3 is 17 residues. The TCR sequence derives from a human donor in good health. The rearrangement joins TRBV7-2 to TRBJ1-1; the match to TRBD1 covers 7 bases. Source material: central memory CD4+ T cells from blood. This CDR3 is CASSSRYSTGPRVPAFL. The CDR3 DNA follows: TGTGCCAGCAGCTCCCGGTACTCGACAGGGCCCCGAGTCCCAGCTTTCCTT.